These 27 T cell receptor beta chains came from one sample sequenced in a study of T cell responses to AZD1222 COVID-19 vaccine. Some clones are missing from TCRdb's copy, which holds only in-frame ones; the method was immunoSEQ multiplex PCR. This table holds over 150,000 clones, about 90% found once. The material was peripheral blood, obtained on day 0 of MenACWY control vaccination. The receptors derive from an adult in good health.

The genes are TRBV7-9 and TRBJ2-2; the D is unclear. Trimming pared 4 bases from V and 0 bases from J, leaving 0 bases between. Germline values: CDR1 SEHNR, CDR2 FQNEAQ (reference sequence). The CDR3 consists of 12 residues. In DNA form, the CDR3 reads TGTGCCAGCAGCTCGAACACCGGGGAGCTGTTTTTT. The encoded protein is CASSSNTGELFF.

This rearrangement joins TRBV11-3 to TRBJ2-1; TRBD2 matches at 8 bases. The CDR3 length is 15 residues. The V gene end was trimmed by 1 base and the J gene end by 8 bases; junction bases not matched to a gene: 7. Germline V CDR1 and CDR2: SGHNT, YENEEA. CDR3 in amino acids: CASSLAAGAGHEQFF. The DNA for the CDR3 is TGTGCCAGCAGCTTAGCAGCGGGAGCGGGACATGAGCAGTTCTTC.

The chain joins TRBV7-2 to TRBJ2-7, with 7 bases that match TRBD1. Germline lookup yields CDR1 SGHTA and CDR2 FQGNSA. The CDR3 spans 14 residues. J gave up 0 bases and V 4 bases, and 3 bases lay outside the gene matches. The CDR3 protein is CASSWDSFSYEQYF. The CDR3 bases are TGTGCCAGCAGCTGGGACAGTTTCTCCTACGAGCAGTACTTC.

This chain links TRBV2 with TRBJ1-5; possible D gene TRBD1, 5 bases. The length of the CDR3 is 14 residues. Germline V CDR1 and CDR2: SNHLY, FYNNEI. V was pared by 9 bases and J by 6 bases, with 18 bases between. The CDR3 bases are TGTGCCAGTGCACTGGAGGGGAGAGGTCAGCCCCAGCATTTT. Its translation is CASALEGRGQPQHF.

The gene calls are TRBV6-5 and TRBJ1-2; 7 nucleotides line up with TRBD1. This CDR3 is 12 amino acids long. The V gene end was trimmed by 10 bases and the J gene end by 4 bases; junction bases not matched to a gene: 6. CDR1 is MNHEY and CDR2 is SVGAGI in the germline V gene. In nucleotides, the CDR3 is TGTGCCACCGCAGGGGGTGGCTATGGCTACACCTTC. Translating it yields CATAGGGYGYTF.

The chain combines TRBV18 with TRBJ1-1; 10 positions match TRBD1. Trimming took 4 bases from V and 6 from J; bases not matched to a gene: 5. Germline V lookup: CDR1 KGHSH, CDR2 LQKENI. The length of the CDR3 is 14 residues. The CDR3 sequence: CASSLGQGDPEAFF. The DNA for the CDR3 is TGTGCCAGCTCACTTGGACAGGGGGATCCTGAAGCTTTCTTT. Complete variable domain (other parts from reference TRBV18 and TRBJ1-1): NAGVMQNPRHLVRRRGQEARLRCSPMKGHSHVYWYRQLPEEGLKFMVYLQKENIIDESGMPKERFSAEFPKEGPSILRIQQVVRGDSAAYFCASSLGQGDPEAFFGQGTRLTVV.

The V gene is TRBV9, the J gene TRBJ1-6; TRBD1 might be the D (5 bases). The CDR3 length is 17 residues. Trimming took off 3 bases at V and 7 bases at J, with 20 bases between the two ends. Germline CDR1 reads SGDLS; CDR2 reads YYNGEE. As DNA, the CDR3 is TGTGCCAGCAGCGCGTCCTTTCAGGGACGGGCGAATTCACCCCTCCACTTT. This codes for CASSASFQGRANSPLHF.

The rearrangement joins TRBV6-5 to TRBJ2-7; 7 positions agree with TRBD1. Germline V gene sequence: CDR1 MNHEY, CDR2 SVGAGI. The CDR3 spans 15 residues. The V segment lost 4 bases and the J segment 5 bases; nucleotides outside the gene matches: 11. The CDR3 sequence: CASSSLKGALHEQYF. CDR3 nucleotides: TGTGCCAGCAGTTCCCTGAAGGGGGCACTGCACGAGCAGTACTTC.

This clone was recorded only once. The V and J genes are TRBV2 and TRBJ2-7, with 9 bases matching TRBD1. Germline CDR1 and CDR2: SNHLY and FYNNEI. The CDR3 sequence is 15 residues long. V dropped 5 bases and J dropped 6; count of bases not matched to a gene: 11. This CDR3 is CASSSGTGFGFEQYF. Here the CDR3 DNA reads TGTGCCAGCAGTTCCGGGACAGGGTTTGGGTTCGAGCAGTACTTC.

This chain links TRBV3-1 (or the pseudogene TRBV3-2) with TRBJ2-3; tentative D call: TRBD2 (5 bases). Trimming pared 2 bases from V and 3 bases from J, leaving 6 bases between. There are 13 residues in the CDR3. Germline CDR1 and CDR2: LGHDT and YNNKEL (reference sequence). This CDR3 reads CASSQRGTDTQYF. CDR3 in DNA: TGTGCCAGCAGCCAACGCGGGACAGATACGCAGTATTTT.

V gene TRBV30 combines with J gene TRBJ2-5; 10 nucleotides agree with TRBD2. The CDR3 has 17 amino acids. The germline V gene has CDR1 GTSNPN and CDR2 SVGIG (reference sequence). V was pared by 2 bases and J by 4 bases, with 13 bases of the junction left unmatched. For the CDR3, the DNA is TGTGCCTGGAGTCTATGGTCTAGCGGGAGTAGGGGAGAGACCCAGTACTTC. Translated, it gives CAWSLWSSGSRGETQYF.

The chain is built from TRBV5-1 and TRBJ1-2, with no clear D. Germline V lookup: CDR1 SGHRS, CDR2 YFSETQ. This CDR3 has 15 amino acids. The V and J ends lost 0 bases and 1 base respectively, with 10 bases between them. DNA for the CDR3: TGCGCCAGCAGCTTGGAGGGCCAGCTTAACTATGGCTACACCTTC. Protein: CASSLEGQLNYGYTF.

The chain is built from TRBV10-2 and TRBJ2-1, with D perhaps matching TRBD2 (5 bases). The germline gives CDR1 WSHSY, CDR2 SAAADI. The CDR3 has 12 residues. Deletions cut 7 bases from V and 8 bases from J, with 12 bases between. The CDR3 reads CASNPTRDEQFF. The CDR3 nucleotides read TGCGCCAGCAACCCCACTAGGGATGAGCAGTTCTTC.

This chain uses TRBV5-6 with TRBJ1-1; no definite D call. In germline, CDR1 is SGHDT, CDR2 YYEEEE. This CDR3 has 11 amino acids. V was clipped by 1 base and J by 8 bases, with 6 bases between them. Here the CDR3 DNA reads TGTGCCAGCAGCTTGAGTAGGGAAGCTTTCTTT. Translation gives CASSLSREAFF.

Here the CDR3 reads CASSSDRTSGRYEQYF. The DNA of the CDR3 is TGTGCCAGCAGCTCCGATAGGACTAGCGGGAGGTACGAGCAGTACTTC. The genes are TRBV7-9 and TRBJ2-7; 14 bases agree with TRBD2. The germline CDR1 and CDR2 sequences are SEHNR and FQNEAQ (reference sequence). V lost 4 bases to trimming and J lost 4 bases; unmatched junction nucleotides: 6. This CDR3 spans 16 amino acids. The full variable domain, completed using reference TRBV7-9 and TRBJ2-7, is DTGVSQNPRHKITKRGQNVTFRCDPISEHNRLYWYRQTLGQGPEFLTYFQNEAQLEKSRLLSDRFSAERPKGSFSTLEIQRTEQGDSAMYLCASSSDRTSGRYEQYFGPGTRLTVT.

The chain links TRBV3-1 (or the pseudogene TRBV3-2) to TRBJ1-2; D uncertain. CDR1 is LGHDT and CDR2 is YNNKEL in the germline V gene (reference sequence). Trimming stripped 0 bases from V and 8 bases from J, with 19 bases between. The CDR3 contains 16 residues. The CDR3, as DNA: TGTGCCAGCAGCCAAGATATGGCTTCCTCCCGAGGGGGCTACACCTTC. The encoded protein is CASSQDMASSRGGYTF.

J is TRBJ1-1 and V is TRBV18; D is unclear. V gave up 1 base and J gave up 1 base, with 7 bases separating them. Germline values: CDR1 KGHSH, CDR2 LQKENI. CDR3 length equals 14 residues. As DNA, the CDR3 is TGTGCCAGCTCACCACTAGTCCGGAACACTGAAGCTTTCTTT. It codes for CASSPLVRNTEAFF.

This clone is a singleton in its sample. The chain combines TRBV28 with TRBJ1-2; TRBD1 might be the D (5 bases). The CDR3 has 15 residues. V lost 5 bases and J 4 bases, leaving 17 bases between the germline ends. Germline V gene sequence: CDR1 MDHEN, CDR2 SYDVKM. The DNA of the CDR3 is TGTGCCAGCAGTCCCACCGGGACGGAGGGCTATGGCTACACCTTC. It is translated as CASSPTGTEGYGYTF.

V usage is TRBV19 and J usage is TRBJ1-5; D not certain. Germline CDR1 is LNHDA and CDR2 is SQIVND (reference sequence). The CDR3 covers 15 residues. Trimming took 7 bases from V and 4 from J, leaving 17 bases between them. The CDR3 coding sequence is TGTGCCAGTATCTCCGAAGGGATCCGGAATCAGCCCCAGCATTTT. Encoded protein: CASISEGIRNQPQHF.

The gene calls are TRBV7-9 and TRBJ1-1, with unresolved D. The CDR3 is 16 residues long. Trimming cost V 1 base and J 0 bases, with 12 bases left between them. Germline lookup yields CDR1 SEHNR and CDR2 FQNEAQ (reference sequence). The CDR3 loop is CASSLDPRNMNTEAFF. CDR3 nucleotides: TGTGCCAGCAGCTTAGACCCCAGGAACATGAACACTGAAGCTTTCTTT.

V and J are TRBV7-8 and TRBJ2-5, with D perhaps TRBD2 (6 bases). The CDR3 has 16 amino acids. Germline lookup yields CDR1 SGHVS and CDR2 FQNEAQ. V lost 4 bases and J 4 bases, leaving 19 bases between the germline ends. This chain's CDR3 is CASSSSGGAYGETQYF. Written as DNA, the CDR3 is TGTGCCAGCAGCTCTTCTGGAGGGGCGTATGGAGAGACCCAGTACTTC.

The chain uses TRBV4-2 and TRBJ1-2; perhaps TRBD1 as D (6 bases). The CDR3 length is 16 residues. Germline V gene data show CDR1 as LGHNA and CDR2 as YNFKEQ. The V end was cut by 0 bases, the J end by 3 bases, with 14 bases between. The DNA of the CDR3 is TGTGCCAGCAGCCAAGATAGGGCAGGGGCGGACTATGGCTACACCTTC. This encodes CASSQDRAGADYGYTF.

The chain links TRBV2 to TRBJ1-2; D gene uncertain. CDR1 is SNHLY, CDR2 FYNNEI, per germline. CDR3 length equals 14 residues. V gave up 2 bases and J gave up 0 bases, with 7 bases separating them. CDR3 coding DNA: TGTGCCAGCAGTGAAAGGGCAGCTAACTATGGCTACACCTTC. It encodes CASSERAANYGYTF.

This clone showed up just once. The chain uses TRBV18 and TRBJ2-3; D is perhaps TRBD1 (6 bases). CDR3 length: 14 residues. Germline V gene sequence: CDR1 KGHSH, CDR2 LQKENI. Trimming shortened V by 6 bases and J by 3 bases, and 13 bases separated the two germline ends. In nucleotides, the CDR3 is TGTGCCAGCTCCAGGGGCCCAAGGACAGATACGCAGTATTTT. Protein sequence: CASSRGPRTDTQYF.

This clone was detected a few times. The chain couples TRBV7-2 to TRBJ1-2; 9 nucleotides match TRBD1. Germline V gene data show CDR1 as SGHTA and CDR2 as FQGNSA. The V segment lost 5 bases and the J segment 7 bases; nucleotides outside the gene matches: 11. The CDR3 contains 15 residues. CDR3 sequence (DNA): TGTGCCAGCAGCCCCATGAGGACAGGGGCAAGTGGCTACACCTTC. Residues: CASSPMRTGASGYTF.

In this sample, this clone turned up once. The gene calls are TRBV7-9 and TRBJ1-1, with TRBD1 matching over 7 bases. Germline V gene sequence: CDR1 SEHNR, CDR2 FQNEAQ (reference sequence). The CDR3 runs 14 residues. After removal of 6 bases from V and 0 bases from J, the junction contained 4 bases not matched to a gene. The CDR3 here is CASSQGQLNTEAFF. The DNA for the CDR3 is TGTGCCAGCAGTCAGGGACAGCTGAACACTGAAGCTTTCTTT.

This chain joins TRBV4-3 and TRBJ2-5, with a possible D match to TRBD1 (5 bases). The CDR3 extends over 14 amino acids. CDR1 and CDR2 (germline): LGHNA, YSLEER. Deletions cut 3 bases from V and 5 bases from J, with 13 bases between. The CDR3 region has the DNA TGCGCCAGCAGCCAGATAGGGGTTTGGGAGACCCAGTACTTC. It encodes CASSQIGVWETQYF.